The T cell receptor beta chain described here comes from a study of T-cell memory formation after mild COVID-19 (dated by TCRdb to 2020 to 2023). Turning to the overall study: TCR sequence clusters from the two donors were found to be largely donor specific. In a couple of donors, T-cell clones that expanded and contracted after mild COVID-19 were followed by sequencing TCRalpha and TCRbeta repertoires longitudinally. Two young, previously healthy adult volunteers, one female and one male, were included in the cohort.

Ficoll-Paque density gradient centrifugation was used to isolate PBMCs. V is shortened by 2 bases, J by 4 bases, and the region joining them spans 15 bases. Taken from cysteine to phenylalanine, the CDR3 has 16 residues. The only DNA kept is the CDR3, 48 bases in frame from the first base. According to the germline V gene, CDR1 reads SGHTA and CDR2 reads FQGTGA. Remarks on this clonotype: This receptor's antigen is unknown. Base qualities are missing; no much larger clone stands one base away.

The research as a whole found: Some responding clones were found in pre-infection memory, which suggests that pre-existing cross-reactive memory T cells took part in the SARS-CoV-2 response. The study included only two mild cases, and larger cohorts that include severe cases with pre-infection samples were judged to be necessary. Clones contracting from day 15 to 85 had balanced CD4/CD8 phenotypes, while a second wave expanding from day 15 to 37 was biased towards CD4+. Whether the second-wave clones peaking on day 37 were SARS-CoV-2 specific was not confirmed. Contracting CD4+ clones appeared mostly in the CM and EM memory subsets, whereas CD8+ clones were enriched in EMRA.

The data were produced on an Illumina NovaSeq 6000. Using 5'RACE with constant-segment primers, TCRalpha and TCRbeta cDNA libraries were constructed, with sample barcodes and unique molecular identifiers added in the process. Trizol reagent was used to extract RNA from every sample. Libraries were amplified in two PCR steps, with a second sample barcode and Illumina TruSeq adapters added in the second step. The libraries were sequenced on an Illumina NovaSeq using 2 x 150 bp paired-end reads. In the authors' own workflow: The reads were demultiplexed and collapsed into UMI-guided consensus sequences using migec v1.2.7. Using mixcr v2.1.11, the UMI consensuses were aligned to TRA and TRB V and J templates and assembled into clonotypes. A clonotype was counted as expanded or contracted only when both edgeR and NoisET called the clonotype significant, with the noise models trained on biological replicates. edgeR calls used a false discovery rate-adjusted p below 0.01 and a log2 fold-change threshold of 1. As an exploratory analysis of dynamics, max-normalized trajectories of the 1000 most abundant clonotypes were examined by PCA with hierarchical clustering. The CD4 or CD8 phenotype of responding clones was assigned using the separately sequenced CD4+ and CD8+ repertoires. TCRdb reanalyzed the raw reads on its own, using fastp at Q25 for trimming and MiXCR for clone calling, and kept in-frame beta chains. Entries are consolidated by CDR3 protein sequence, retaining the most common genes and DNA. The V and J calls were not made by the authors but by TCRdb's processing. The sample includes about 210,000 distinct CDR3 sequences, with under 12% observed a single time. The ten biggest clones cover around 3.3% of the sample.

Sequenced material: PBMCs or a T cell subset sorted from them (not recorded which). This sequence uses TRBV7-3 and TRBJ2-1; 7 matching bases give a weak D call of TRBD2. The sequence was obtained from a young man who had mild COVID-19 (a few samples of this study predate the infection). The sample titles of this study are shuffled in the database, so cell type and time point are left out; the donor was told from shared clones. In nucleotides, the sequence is TGTGCCAGCAGCTTATCCGGGGGGCCCCTTTACAATGAGCAGTTCTTC. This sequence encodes CASSLSGGPLYNEQFF.